One T cell receptor beta chain is described in this entry. Its specificity is not known. These data belong to a study of OX40 agonist ivuxolimab in advanced cancers. Study-wide background: Among those enrolled, mean age was about 63 years (range about 23 to 90) and roughly 84% were male. Therapy given before enrollment (anti-PD-1, anti-PD-L1 or anti-CTLA-4) was allowed, and around 40% had some. Study outcomes and limitations: There were, on average, more expanded clones in CD8+ T cells than in CD4+.

TCRdb keeps only in-frame clones here, not all; method: immunoSEQ multiplex PCR. Found here are roughly 80,000 clones, approximately 79% of them singletons; the top ten hold 1.5% to 2%. Sequenced material: CD4+ or CD8+ T cells sorted from blood, taken in a trial of the OX40 agonist ivuxolimab. The clonotype was recovered from an adult with an advanced solid tumor such as melanoma, head and neck, liver or kidney cancer.

CDR3 nucleotides: TGTGCCAGCAGTTACGTCACAGGAAGGAGTATCACTGAAGCTTTCTTT. This translates into CASSYVTGRSITEAFF. The chain recombines TRBV6-6 with TRBJ1-1; D may be TRBD1 (5 bases). V was pared by 2 bases and J by 4 bases, with 17 bases between. This CDR3 spans 16 amino acids. Germline CDR1 MNHNY, CDR2 SVGAGI (reference sequence).